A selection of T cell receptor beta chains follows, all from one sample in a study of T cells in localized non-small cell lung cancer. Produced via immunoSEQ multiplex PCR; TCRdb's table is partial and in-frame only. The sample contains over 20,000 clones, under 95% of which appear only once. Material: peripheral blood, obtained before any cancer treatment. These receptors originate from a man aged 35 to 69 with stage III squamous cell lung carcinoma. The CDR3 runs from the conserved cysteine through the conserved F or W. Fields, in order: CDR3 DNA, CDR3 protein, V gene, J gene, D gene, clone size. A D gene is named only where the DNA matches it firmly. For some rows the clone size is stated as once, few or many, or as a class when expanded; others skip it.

TGTGCCTGGAGTGTCGGGACGAACTCTGGAAACACCATATATTTT	CAWSVGTNSGNTIYF	TRBV30	TRBJ1-3	-	few
TGTGCCAGCAGTTCAAATGCGGAGATCACAGATACGCAGTATTTT	CASSSNAEITDTQYF	TRBV9	TRBJ2-3	-	-
TGTGCCATCAGTCAGGGCGGGGGCGGTGAAAAACTGTTTTTT	CAISQGGGGEKLFF	TRBV10-3	TRBJ1-4	-	-
TGTGCCAGCAGCTCCCCCGGGACCCTAAGTTTAGAGCAGTACTTC	CASSSPGTLSLEQYF	TRBV7-9	TRBJ2-7	-	-
TGTGCCAGCAGTTTACTGGGGAGCAATCAGCCCCAGCATTTT	CASSLLGSNQPQHF	TRBV27	TRBJ1-5	-	-
TGCGCCAGCAGCTTCTTCCCCTCATCAGGGGCCGCCTACGAGCAGTACTTC	CASSFFPSSGAAYEQYF	TRBV5-1	TRBJ2-7	-	-
TGTGCCAGCAGCTGGTCCTACGAGCAGTACTTC	CASSWSYEQYF	TRBV5-5	TRBJ2-7	-	-
TGTGCCAGCAGACAGGGACAGTATGGCTACACCTTC	CASRQGQYGYTF	TRBV25-1	TRBJ1-2	TRBD1	-
TGTGCCAGCAGCTCCCGTCTCGGTCCCTACGAGCAGTACTTC	CASSSRLGPYEQYF	TRBV7-6	TRBJ2-7	-	once
TGCGCCAGCAGTTTAGGGGGATTAGCTGGAAACACCATATATTTT	CASSLGGLAGNTIYF	TRBV5-1	TRBJ1-3	-	-
TGTGCCAGCAGCCTAGGGCGGGAGGGCTGGCAAAACATTCAGTACTTC	CASSLGREGWQNIQYF	TRBV9	TRBJ2-4	TRBD2	-
TGTGCCTGGATTTGGGCTCCGAACTCTGGAAACACCATATATTTT	CAWIWAPNSGNTIYF	TRBV30	TRBJ1-3	-	-
TGTGCCAGCAGTTTAGCGCAGTATGGCTACACCTTC	CASSLAQYGYTF	TRBV28	TRBJ1-2	-	-
TGTGCCAGCAGCCTCGGGACTAGCGGGGGCCTGGGGGAGACCCAGTACTTC	CASSLGTSGGLGETQYF	TRBV5-4	TRBJ2-5	TRBD2	once
TGCGCCAGCAGCTTGACCTCCCGGGCCGGTGAAGCTTTCTTT	CASSLTSRAGEAFF	TRBV5-1	TRBJ1-1	-	once
TGTGCCAGCAGCTTAGCCCAGGGTTGGAATGAAAAACTGTTTTTT	CASSLAQGWNEKLFF	TRBV7-9	TRBJ1-4	-	once
TGTGCCAGTAGTATGGGGACAGGTGGGGCCAACGTCCTGACTTTC	CASSMGTGGANVLTF	TRBV19	TRBJ2-6	TRBD1	-
TGCGCCAGCAGTGACCATCCGGGGGGGGTCTCTGGGGCCAACGTCCTGACTTTC	CASSDHPGGVSGANVLTF	TRBV10-2	TRBJ2-6	TRBD2	-
TGTGCCAGCAGCTTCGGGACAGACCCTTACGAGCAGTACTTC	CASSFGTDPYEQYF	TRBV7-3	TRBJ2-7	TRBD1	-
TGTGCCAGCAGCCCCGGGTTCTACGAGCAGTACTTC	CASSPGFYEQYF	TRBV11-2	TRBJ2-7	-	-
TGTGCCAGCAGTGGGGCGGGGTTCGGCCATAGCAATCAGCCCCAGCATTTT	CASSGAGFGHSNQPQHF	TRBV6-1	TRBJ1-5	-	-
TGTGCCAGCAGCTTAGCGGGGATTTCCTACAATGAGCAGTTCTTC	CASSLAGISYNEQFF	TRBV6-6	TRBJ2-1	TRBD2	-
TGTGCCACCCGCCGGGCGGGGAGCTCCTACGAGCAGTACTTC	CATRRAGSSYEQYF	TRBV6-6	TRBJ2-7	-	-
TGTGCCAGCTCACCCGGGACAGGGGCGAACACCATATATTTT	CASSPGTGANTIYF	TRBV18	TRBJ1-3	TRBD1	-
TGTGCCACCAGCAGAGATGGAGGAGCTTTGACCCAGCATTTT	CATSRDGGALTQHF	TRBV15	TRBJ1-5	-	-
TGTGCCAGCAGCTTTTCAGCGACTAGCCCCGAGACCCAGTACTTC	CASSFSATSPETQYF	TRBV7-2	TRBJ2-5	TRBD2	-
TGTGCCAGCAGCTCAGTATTAGGTGGGACAGGGCTCACTGAAGCTTTCTTT	CASSSVLGGTGLTEAFF	TRBV11-2	TRBJ1-1	TRBD1	-
TGTGCCAGCAGCAGGGGTTCCACCTACGAGCAGTACTTC	CASSRGSTYEQYF	TRBV11-3	TRBJ2-7	-	-
TGCGCCAGCAGCCACCCGGGGCCGAACACTGAAGCTTTCTTT	CASSHPGPNTEAFF	TRBV4-1	TRBJ1-1	-	-
TGTGCCAGCAGCTTAGTGCTGGAAAATGGCTACACCTTC	CASSLVLENGYTF	TRBV7-8	TRBJ1-2	-	-
TGTGCCAGTAGTATCACGTTGGCAACTAATGAAAAACTGTTTTTT	CASSITLATNEKLFF	TRBV19	TRBJ1-4	-	-
TGTGCCAGCAGCCCGACTAGCGGGAGAAGTTCGCATACGCAGTATTTT	CASSPTSGRSSHTQYF	TRBV7-6	TRBJ2-3	TRBD2	-
TGTGCCAGCAGCGGCGGGACAGCTTCCTACGAGCAGTACTTC	CASSGGTASYEQYF	TRBV7-9	TRBJ2-7	-	-
TGCGCCAGCAGCTTTAGGGACATGAACACTGAAGCTTTCTTT	CASSFRDMNTEAFF	TRBV5-1	TRBJ1-1	-	-
TGCGCCAGTGGAACAGGGAACACTGAAGCTTTCTTT	CASGTGNTEAFF	TRBV23-1	TRBJ1-1	-	-
TGCAGCGTTTCACCGGGACAGTATACTGAAGCTTTCTTT	CSVSPGQYTEAFF	TRBV29-1	TRBJ1-1	TRBD1	-
TGTGCCAGCAGCTTTCTGCCCGGGTCCTACGAGCAGTACTTC	CASSFLPGSYEQYF	TRBV5-5	TRBJ2-7	-	-
TGCGCCAGCAGTGGGGGTCCGAGGGGTTCCATGAACACTGAAGCTTTCTTT	CASSGGPRGSMNTEAFF	TRBV10-1	TRBJ1-1	-	-
TGTGCCAGCAGTTCTTCTAGCGGGGGGTTCCAAGAGACCCAGTACTTC	CASSSSSGGFQETQYF	TRBV28	TRBJ2-5	TRBD2	-
TGTGCCATCAGTGAGGGGGCTAGCGGCAGGGGGTACCAAGAGACCCAGTACTTC	CAISEGASGRGYQETQYF	TRBV10-3	TRBJ2-5	-	-
TGTGCCAGCAGACGGGGAGGGCAGGGCGGCCTCAGTTTGGACACTGAAGCTTTCTTT	CASRRGGQGGLSLDTEAFF	TRBV2	TRBJ1-1	-	-
TGTGCCAGCAGCCCAGGGACAGGGGCTAGATATGGCTACACCTTC	CASSPGTGARYGYTF	TRBV11-2	TRBJ1-2	TRBD1	-
TGTGCCAGCAATCTAGCGAACACCGGGGAGCTGTTTTTT	CASNLANTGELFF	TRBV2	TRBJ2-2	-	-
TGTGCCAGCAGCTTAAGCGGGGGCTACAATGAGCAGTTCTTC	CASSLSGGYNEQFF	TRBV11-2	TRBJ2-1	TRBD2	-
TGTGCCAGCAGCTTGGCCGGGACAGAAGAGACCCAGTACTTC	CASSLAGTEETQYF	TRBV5-4	TRBJ2-5	TRBD1	-
TGTGCCAGCAGTTACAGTGGGGTCTCTAGCTCCTACGAGCAGTACTTC	CASSYSGVSSSYEQYF	TRBV6-5	TRBJ2-7	-	-
TGTGCCAGCTCACCGTCGACAGGGGGCAATCAGCCCCAGCATTTT	CASSPSTGGNQPQHF	TRBV18	TRBJ1-5	TRBD1	-
TGCGCCAGCAGCTCCGCCCAATCAGGGGGAAACATTCAGTACTTC	CASSSAQSGGNIQYF	TRBV5-1	TRBJ2-4	TRBD1	-
TGTGCCAGTAGTATAGGCCCCCGGCCGTCTGGGGCCAACGTCCTGACTTTC	CASSIGPRPSGANVLTF	TRBV19	TRBJ2-6	-	-
TGTGCCAGCAGCAAGTCTGGACAGGGGGCTTACGAGCAGTACTTC	CASSKSGQGAYEQYF	TRBV28	TRBJ2-7	TRBD1	-
TGTGCCAGCAGGCCCGGGGCGTTCGGGCAGCCCCAGCATTTT	CASRPGAFGQPQHF	TRBV7-2	TRBJ1-5	-	-
TGTGCCAGCAGCCCCTTGACCCCATATGGCTACACCTTC	CASSPLTPYGYTF	TRBV7-3	TRBJ1-2	-	-
TGTGCCAGCAGTAAAGAGGGAGCCGGGGAGCTGTTTTTT	CASSKEGAGELFF	TRBV27	TRBJ2-2	-	-
TGTGCCAGCAATACCTTCGGGAACACTGAAGCTTTCTTT	CASNTFGNTEAFF	TRBV6-5	TRBJ1-1	-	-
TGTGCCAGCACGAGGGTGGGTGAAGCTTTCTTT	CASTRVGEAFF	TRBV28	TRBJ1-1	-	-
TGTGCCAGCAGCAACCAGGCAGGCACAGATACGCAGTATTTT	CASSNQAGTDTQYF	TRBV6-6	TRBJ2-3	-	once
TGTGCCAGCAGCCCACGACAGGGAAACTACGAGCAGTACTTC	CASSPRQGNYEQYF	TRBV9	TRBJ2-7	TRBD1	once
TGTGCCAGTACCCCAGGGGGGCAGTTTAATTCACCCCTCCACTTT	CASTPGGQFNSPLHF	TRBV19	TRBJ1-6	TRBD1	-